The rows below give T cell receptor beta chains drawn from one sample of a study of beta chain features in type 1 diabetes. Sequenced by immunoSEQ multiplex PCR; TCRdb stores in-frame clones only, minus some. Counted here are 200,000 to 250,000 clones, about 63% occurring once; the ten biggest clones make up 0.053%. The sequenced material came from naive CD4+ T cells from blood. The origin of the receptors is a man younger than 45 in good health. The conserved cysteine and the conserved F or W are not part of the CDR3 here. Part of the rows lack a size; the others show once, few, many or a class for expanded clones.

9	.	TRBV29-1	TRBJ2-1	SVGGQLGQF
11	.	TRBV30	TRBJ2-5	AWTTNYQETQY
13	.	TRBV9	TRBJ1-5	ASSVQGLSNQPQH
12	.	TRBV2	TRBJ1-2	ASSGDRAGYGYT
10	few	TRBV29-1	TRBJ2-7	SVERDSYEQY
11	.	TRBV30	TRBJ2-1	AWKMGSVNEQF
12	.	TRBV7-2	TRBJ2-3	ASRRDRGTDTQY
10	.	TRBV30	TRBJ1-5	AWSRAYQPQH
11	.	TRBV30	TRBJ1-1	ACAREVNTEAF
16	few	TRBV23-1	TRBJ2-1	ASSQSEAGDRRYNEQF
13	.	TRBV7-2	TRBJ1-3	ASSSQVHSGNTIY
11	.	TRBV4-1	TRBJ2-7	ASSHLTSWEQY
10	.	TRBV30	TRBJ2-3	AWTGQVDTQY
12	.	TRBV7-9	TRBJ2-7	ASSLDRGPYEQY
13	.	TRBV5-1	TRBJ2-4	ASSSTGETVNIQY
10	.	TRBV29-1	TRBJ2-1	SAQAGVGEQF
10	.	TRBV7-2	TRBJ2-5	ASSLVGETQY
13	once	TRBV30	TRBJ2-3	AWIPTAGELDTQY
11	.	TRBV12-5	TRBJ2-1	ASGLAPTNEQF
12	.	TRBV19	TRBJ2-7	ASSMVRDSYEQY
13	.	TRBV18	TRBJ2-2	ASSGTSGNTGELF
12	.	TRBV18	TRBJ2-1	ASSPGTDYNEQF
11	.	TRBV14	TRBJ1-1	ASSQRMNTEAF
12	.	TRBV30	TRBJ2-7	AWQRASPQNEQY
12	.	TRBV5-1	TRBJ2-5	ASSPGTGKETQY
13	.	TRBV5-4	TRBJ2-1	ASSLDSGSYNEQF
13	few	TRBV30	TRBJ2-3	AWASGKGRADTQY
13	.	TRBV5-6	TRBJ1-1	ASSELGPRMTEAF
14	.	TRBV5-1	TRBJ2-4	ASRTATGGPKNIQY